Listed below are T cell receptor beta chains from one sample, sequenced in a study of blood T cell repertoires in COVID-19. Generated by immunoSEQ multiplex PCR, the TCRdb table keeps only in-frame clones and is missing some. Among roughly 100,000 clones listed, approximately 90% were seen once. The sequenced material came from peripheral blood. Source of these receptors: a woman between 50 and 59 years old with COVID-19, enrolled during active disease. The conserved cysteine and the conserved F or W are not part of the CDR3 here. Size values are once, few and many counts, or a class for expanded clones, and some rows have none.

V gene: TRBV6-4; clone size: NA; CDR3 protein: ASSDGVTGELF
V gene: TRBV5-1; clone size: NA; CDR3 protein: ASPWGTSGGGTDTQY
V gene: TRBV4-2; clone size: NA; CDR3 protein: ASSQDLAGGHYNEQF
V gene: TRBV19; clone size: many; CDR3 protein: ASSDAVRVNNQPQH
V gene: TRBV28; clone size: NA; CDR3 protein: ASYRGDRASPLH
V gene: TRBV27; clone size: few; CDR3 protein: ASSPGLAGIETQY
V gene: TRBV11-3; clone size: NA; CDR3 protein: ASSSSGPETQY
V gene: TRBV5-4; clone size: NA; CDR3 protein: ASSLGLAGGPETQY
V gene: TRBV5-1; clone size: NA; CDR3 protein: ASSSGQGASRYQETQY
V gene: TRBV6-2/TRBV6-3; clone size: NA; CDR3 protein: ASSYLLAGAIRWTQY
V gene: TRBV19; clone size: NA; CDR3 protein: AIHRSRGTNEKLF
V gene: TRBV19; clone size: NA; CDR3 protein: ASSIVRGGRVETQY
V gene: TRBV28; clone size: NA; CDR3 protein: ASRTPSGGNTGELF
V gene: TRBV15; clone size: few; CDR3 protein: ATSRDRVGYGYT
V gene: TRBV30; clone size: once; CDR3 protein: AWALTSGGAYNEQF
V gene: TRBV7-8; clone size: NA; CDR3 protein: ASSPPFSTEAF
V gene: TRBV27; clone size: NA; CDR3 protein: ASSSTGATNEKLF
V gene: TRBV6-5; clone size: NA; CDR3 protein: ASIEDYLGTEAF
V gene: TRBV27; clone size: NA; CDR3 protein: ASSPGTGGNQPQH
V gene: TRBV3-1/TRBV3-2; clone size: NA; CDR3 protein: ASSPGTGMETQY
V gene: TRBV7-3; clone size: NA; CDR3 protein: ASSSGGAETQY
V gene: TRBV7-2; clone size: NA; CDR3 protein: ASSFQQGAQEKLF
V gene: TRBV11-3; clone size: NA; CDR3 protein: ASRAPEGEQF
V gene: TRBV20-1; clone size: NA; CDR3 protein: SGAMDTEAF
V gene: TRBV3-1/TRBV3-2; clone size: NA; CDR3 protein: ASSQKAQPGYGYT
V gene: TRBV4-1; clone size: NA; CDR3 protein: ASSSPGTGFGKLF
V gene: TRBV5-4; clone size: once; CDR3 protein: ASSTQGVETQY
V gene: TRBV4-1; clone size: NA; CDR3 protein: ASSLAPGVNNSPLH
V gene: TRBV29-1; clone size: NA; CDR3 protein: SVAGTGSYGYT
V gene: TRBV12-3/TRBV12-4; clone size: NA; CDR3 protein: ASSFPGPDTQY
V gene: TRBV6-2/TRBV6-3; clone size: NA; CDR3 protein: ASSPLLDRVKEKLF
V gene: TRBV19; clone size: NA; CDR3 protein: ASGSGDTDTQY
V gene: TRBV30; clone size: NA; CDR3 protein: AWSVGETQY
V gene: TRBV18; clone size: few; CDR3 protein: ASSRGQGYEQY
V gene: TRBV10-3; clone size: NA; CDR3 protein: AISVDDLASPLH
V gene: TRBV7-8; clone size: once; CDR3 protein: ASSLLDRGLYEQY
V gene: TRBV4-3; clone size: NA; CDR3 protein: ASSQATSSYNEQF